The text below deals with one TCR beta chain. Sequenced by immunoSEQ multiplex PCR; TCRdb stores in-frame clones only, minus some. The sample comprises about 220,000 clones, 80% to 90% of which are singletons, and 20% rests with the top ten. The CDR3 extends over 11 amino acids. V was pared by 10 bases and J by 0 bases, with 6 bases between. The germline V gene has CDR1 SNHLY and CDR2 FYNNEI. The data stem from a study of blood T cell repertoires in COVID-19. About the research overall: Italy, Spain and the United States were the sources of the convalescent and acute COVID-19 samples.

The chain joins TRBV2 to TRBJ2-5; D is unresolved. The sequenced material came from peripheral blood. This TCR was sampled from a man aged 25 to 45 with active or convalescent COVID-19. This chain's CDR3 is CATMYQETQYF. CDR3 nucleotide sequence: TGTGCCACCATGTACCAAGAGACCCAGTACTTC.